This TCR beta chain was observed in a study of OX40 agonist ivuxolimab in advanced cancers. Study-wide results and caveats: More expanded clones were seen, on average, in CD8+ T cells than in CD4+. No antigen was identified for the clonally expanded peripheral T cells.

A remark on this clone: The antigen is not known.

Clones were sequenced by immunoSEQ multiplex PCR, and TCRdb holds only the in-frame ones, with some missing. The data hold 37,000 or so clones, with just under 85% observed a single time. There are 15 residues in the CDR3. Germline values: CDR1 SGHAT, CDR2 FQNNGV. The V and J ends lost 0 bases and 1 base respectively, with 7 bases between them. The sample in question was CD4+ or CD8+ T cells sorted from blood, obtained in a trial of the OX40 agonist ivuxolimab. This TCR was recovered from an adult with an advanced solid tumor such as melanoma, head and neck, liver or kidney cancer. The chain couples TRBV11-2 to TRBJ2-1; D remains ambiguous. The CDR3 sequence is CASSLEVRSYNEQFF. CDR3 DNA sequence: TGTGCCAGCAGCTTAGAGGTTAGGTCCTACAATGAGCAGTTCTTC.